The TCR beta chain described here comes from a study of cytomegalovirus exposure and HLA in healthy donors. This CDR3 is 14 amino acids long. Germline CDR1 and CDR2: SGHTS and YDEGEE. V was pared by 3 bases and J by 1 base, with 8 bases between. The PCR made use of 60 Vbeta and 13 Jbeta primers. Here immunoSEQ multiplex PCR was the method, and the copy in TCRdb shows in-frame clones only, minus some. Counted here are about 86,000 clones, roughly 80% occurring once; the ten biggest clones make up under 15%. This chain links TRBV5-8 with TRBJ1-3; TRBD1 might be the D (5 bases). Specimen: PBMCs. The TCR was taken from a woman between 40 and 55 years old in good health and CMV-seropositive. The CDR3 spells CASSSEGSGNTIYF. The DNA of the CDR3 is TGTGCCAGCAGCTCGGAGGGGTCTGGAAACACCATATATTTT.